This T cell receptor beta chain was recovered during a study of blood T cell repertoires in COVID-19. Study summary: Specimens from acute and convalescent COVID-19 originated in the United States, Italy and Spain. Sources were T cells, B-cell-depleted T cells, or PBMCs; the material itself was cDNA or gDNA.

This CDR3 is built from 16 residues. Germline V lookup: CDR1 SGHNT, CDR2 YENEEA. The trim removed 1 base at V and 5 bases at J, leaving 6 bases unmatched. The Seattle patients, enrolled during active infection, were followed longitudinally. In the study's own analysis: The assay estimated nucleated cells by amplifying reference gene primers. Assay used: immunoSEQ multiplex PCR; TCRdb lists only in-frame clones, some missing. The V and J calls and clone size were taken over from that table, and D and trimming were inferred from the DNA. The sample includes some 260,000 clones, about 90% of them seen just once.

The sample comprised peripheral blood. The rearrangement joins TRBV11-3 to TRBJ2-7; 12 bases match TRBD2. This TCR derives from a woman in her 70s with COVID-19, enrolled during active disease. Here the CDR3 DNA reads TGTGCCAGCAGCTTAGGCAATCTAGCGGGAGGGAACGAGCAGTACTTC. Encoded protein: CASSLGNLAGGNEQYF.